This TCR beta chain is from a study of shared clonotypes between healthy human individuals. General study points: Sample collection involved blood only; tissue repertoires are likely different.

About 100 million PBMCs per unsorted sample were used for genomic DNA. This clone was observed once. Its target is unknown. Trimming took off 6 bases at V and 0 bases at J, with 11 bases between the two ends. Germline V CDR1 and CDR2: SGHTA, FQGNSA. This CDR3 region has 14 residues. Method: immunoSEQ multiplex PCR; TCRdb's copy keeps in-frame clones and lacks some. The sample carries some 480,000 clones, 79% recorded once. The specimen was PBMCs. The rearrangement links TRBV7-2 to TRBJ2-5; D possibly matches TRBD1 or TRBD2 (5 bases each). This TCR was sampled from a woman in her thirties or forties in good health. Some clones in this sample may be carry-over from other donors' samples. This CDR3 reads CASRRGPNQETQYF. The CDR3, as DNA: TGTGCCAGCAGAAGGGGACCGAACCAAGAGACCCAGTACTTC.